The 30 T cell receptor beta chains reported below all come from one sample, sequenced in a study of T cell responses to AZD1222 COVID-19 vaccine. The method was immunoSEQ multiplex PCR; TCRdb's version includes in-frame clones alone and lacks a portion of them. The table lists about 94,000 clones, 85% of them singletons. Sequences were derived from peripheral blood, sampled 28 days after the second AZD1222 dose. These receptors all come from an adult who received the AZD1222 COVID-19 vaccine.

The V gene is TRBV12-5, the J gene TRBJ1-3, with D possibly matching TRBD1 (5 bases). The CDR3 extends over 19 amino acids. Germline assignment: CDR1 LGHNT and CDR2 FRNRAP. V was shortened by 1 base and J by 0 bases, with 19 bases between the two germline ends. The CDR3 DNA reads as TGTGCTAGTGGTTTGGCAACCGGGGCCTCACTAACCTCTGGAAACACCATATATTTT. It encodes CASGLATGASLTSGNTIYF.

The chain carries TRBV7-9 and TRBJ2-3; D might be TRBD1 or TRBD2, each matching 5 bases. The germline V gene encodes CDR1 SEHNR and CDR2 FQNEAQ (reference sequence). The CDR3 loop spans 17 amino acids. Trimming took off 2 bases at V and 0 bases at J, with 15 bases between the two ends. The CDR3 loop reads CASSLYSGTASTDTQYF. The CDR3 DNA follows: TGTGCCAGCAGCTTATATTCCGGGACGGCGAGCACAGATACGCAGTATTTT.

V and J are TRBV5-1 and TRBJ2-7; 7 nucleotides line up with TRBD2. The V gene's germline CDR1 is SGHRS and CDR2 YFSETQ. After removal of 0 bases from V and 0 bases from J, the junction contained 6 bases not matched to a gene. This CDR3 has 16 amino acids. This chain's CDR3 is CASSLDVTSISYEQYF. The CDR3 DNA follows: TGCGCCAGCAGCTTGGATGTGACTAGCATCTCCTACGAGCAGTACTTC.

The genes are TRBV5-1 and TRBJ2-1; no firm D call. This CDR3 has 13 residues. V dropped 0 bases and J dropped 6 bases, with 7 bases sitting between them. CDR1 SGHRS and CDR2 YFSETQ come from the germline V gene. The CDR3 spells CASSLGQANEQFF. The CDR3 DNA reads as TGCGCCAGCAGCTTGGGTCAAGCCAATGAGCAGTTCTTC. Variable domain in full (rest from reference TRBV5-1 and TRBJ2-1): KAGVTQTPRYLIKTRGQQVTLSCSPISGHRSVSWYQQTPGQGLQFLFEYFSETQRNKGNFPGRFSGRQFSNSRSEMNVSTLELGDSALYLCASSLGQANEQFFGPGTRLTVL.

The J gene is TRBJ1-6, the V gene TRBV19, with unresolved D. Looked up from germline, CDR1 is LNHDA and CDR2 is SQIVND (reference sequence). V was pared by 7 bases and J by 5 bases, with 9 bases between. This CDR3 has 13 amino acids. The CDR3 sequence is CASTVGDNSPLHF. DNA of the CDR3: TGTGCCAGTACCGTCGGGGATAATTCACCCCTCCACTTT.

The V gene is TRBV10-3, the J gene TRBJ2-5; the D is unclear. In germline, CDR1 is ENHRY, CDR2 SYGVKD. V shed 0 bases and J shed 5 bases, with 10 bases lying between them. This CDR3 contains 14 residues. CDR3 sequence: CAISESAPGETQYF. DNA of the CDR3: TGTGCCATCAGTGAGTCGGCCCCCGGGGAGACCCAGTACTTC.

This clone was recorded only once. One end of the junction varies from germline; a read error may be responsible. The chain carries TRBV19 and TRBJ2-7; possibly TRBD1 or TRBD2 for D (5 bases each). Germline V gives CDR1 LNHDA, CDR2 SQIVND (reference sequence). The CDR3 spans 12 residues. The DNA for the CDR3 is TGTGCCAGTAGTCATCGCACCGGGACGAGGGCCTTC. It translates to CASSHRTGTRAF. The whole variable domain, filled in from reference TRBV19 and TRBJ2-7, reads DGGITQSPKYLFRKEGQNVTLSCEQNLNHDAMYWYRQDPGQGLRLIYYSQIVNDFQKGDIAEGYSVSREKKESFPLTVTSAQKNPTAFYLCASSHRTGTRAFGPGTRLTVT.

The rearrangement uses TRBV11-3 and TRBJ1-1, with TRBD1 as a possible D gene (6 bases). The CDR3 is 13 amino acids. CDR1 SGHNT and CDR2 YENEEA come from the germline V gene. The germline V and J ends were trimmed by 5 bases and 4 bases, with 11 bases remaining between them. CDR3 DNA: TGTGCCAGCAGCAGCAGGGGTTTCACTGAAGCTTTCTTT. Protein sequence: CASSSRGFTEAFF.

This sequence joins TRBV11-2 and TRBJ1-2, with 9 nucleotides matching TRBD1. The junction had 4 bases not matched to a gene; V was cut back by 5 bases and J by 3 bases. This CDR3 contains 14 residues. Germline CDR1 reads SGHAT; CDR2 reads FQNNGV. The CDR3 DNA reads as TGTGCCAGCAGCCTACAGGGGGCACACTATGGCTACACCTTC. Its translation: CASSLQGAHYGYTF.

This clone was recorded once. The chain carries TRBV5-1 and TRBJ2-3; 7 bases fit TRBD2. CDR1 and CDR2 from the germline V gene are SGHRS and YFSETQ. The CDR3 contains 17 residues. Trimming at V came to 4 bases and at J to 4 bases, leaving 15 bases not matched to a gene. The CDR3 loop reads CASSTGGMTGGSDTQYF. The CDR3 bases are TGCGCCAGCAGCACGGGGGGAATGACCGGGGGATCAGATACGCAGTATTTT.

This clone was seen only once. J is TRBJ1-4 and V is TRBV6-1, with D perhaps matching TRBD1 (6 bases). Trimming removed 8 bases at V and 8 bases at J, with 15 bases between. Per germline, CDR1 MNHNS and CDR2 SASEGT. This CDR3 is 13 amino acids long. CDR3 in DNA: TGTGCCAGCGAAACAGGGAATGGAGAAAAACTGTTTTTT. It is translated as CASETGNGEKLFF.

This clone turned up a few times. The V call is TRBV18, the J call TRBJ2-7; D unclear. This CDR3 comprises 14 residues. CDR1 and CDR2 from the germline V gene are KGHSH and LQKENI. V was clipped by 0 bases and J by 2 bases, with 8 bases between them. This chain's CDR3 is CASSPPELPYEQYF. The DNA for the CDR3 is TGTGCCAGCTCACCACCGGAGTTACCCTACGAGCAGTACTTC.

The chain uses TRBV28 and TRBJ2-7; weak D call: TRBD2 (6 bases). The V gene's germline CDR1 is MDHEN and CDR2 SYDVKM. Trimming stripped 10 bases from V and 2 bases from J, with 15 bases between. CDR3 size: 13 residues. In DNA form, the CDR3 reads TGTGCCACTTGCAAGCGGGTGACCTACGAGCAGTACTTC. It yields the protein CATCKRVTYEQYF.

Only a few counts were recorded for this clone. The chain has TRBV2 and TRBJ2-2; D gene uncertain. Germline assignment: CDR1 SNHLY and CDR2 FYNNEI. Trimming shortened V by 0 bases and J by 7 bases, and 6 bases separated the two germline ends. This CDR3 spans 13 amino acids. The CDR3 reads CASSEAWGGELFF. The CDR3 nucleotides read TGTGCCAGCAGTGAAGCTTGGGGCGGGGAGCTGTTTTTT.

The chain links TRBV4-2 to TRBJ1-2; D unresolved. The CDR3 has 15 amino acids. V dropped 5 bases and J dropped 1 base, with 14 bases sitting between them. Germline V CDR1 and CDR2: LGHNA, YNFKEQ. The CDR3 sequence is CASSSNPNVNYGYTF. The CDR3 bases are TGTGCCAGCAGCTCTAATCCGAACGTTAACTATGGCTACACCTTC.

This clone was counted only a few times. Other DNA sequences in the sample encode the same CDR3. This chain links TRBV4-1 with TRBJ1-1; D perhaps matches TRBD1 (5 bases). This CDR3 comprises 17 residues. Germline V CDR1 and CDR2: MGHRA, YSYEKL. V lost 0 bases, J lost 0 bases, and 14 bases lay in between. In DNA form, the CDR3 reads TGCGCCAGCAGCCAAGATGGCAAGGGGCGCATGAACACTGAAGCTTTCTTT. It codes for CASSQDGKGRMNTEAFF.

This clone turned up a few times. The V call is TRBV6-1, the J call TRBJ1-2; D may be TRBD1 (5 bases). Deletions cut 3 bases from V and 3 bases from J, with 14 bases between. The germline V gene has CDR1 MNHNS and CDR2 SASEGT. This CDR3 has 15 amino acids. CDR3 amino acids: CASSDFPRGDYGYTF. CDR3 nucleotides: TGTGCCAGCAGTGATTTCCCTAGGGGCGACTATGGCTACACCTTC.

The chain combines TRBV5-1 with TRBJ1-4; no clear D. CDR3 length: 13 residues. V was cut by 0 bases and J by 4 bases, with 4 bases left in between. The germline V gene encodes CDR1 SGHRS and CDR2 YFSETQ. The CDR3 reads CASSLGNNEKLFF. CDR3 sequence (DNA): TGCGCCAGCAGCTTGGGTAATAATGAAAAACTGTTTTTT.

CDR3 sequence reads: CASSPGRDRLQFF. DNA for the CDR3: TGTGCCAGCTCACCCGGGCGGGATCGGCTTCAGTTCTTC. The chain couples TRBV18 to TRBJ2-1; TRBD2 might be the D (6 bases). The CDR3 loop spans 13 amino acids. Germline-derived CDR1 and CDR2 are KGHSH and LQKENI. V lost 3 bases to trimming and J lost 13 bases, with 16 bases between them.

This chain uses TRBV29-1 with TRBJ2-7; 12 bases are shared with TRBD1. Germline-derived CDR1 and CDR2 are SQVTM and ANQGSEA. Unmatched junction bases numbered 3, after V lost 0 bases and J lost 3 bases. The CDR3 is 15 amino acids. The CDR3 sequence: CSVEEGQGASYEQYF. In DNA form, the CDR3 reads TGCAGCGTTGAAGAGGGACAGGGGGCAAGCTACGAGCAGTACTTC.

This CDR3 reads CAWSVQGDQPQHF. The CDR3, as DNA: TGTGCCTGGAGTGTGCAGGGGGATCAGCCCCAGCATTTT. The chain has TRBV30 and TRBJ1-5; 7 bases match TRBD1. Per the germline V gene, CDR1 is GTSNPN and CDR2 is SVGIG (reference sequence). Germline trimming cut 0 bases from V and 5 bases from J; bases unmatched to any gene: 1. The CDR3 loop spans 13 amino acids.

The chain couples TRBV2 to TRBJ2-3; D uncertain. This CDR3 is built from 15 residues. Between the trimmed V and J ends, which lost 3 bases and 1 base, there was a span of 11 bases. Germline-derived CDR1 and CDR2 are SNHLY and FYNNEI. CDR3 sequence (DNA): TGTGCCAGCAGTGATGGGTTTATCGGCACAGATACGCAGTATTTT. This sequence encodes CASSDGFIGTDTQYF.

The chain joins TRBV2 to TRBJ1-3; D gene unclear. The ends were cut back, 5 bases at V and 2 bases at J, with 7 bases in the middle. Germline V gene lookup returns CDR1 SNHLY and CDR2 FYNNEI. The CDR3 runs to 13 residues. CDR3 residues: CASSYSAGNTIYF. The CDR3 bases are TGTGCCAGCAGTTACTCTGCTGGAAACACCATATATTTT.

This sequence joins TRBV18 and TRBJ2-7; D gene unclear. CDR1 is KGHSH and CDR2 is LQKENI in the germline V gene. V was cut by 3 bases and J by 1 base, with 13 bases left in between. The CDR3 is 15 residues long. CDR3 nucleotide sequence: TGTGCCAGCTCACCCCGGCACCAACCTTCCTACGAGCAGTACTTC. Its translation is CASSPRHQPSYEQYF. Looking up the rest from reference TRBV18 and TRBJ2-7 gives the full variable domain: NAGVMQNPRHLVRRRGQEARLRCSPMKGHSHVYWYRQLPEEGLKFMVYLQKENIIDESGMPKERFSAEFPKEGPSILRIQQVVRGDSAAYFCASSPRHQPSYEQYFGPGTRLTVT.

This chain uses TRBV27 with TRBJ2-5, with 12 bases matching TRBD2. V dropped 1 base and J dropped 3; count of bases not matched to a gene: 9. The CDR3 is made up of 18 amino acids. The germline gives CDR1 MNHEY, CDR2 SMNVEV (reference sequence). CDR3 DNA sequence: TGTGCCAGCAGTTTATGGGCTAGCGGGGGGGCGGGGAAAGAGACCCAGTACTTC. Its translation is CASSLWASGGAGKETQYF.

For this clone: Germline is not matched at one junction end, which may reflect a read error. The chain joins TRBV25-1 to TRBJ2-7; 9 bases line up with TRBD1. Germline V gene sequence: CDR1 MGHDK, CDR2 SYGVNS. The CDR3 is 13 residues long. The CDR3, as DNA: TGTGCCAGCAGTTACTCGGGACAGGGCCCCTTCCTCTTC. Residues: CASSYSGQGPFLF.

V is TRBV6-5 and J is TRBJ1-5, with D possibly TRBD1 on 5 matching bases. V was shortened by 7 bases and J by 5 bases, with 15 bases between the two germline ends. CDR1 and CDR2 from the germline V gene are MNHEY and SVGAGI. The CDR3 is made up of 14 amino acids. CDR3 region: CASIPGTVDQPQHF. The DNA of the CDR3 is TGTGCCAGCATCCCCGGGACGGTTGATCAGCCCCAGCATTTT.

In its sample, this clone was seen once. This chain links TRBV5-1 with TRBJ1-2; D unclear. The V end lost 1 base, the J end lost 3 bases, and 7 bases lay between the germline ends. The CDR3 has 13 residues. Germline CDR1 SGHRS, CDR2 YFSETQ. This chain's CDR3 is CASSLPGDYGYTF. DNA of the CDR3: TGCGCCAGCAGCTTGCCTGGAGACTATGGCTACACCTTC.

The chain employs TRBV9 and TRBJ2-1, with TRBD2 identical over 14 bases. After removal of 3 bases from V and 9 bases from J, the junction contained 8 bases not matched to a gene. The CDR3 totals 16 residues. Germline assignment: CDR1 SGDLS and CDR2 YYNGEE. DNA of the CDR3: TGTGCCAGCAGCGCCGGACTAGCGGGGGGCGGGCCTGAGCAGTTCTTC. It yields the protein CASSAGLAGGGPEQFF. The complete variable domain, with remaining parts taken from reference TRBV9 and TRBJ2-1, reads DSGVTQTPKHLITATGQRVTLRCSPRSGDLSVYWYQQSLDQGLQFLIQYYNGEERAKGNILERFSAQQFPDLHSELNLSSLELGDSALYFCASSAGLAGGGPEQFFGPGTRLTVL.

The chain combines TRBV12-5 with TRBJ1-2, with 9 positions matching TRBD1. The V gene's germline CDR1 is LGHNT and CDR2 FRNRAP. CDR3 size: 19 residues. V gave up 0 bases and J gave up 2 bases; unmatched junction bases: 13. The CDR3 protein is CASGLVAPGDRAPNYGYTF. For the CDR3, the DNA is TGTGCTAGTGGTTTGGTGGCCCCGGGGGACAGGGCTCCCAACTATGGCTACACCTTC.